This section outlines one T cell receptor beta chain sequence together with its context. The table came from immunoSEQ multiplex PCR; TCRdb's copy has only in-frame clones and leaves some out. The sample lists 50,000 to 80,000 clones; roughly 90% were seen once. This sample is part of a study of T cell changes during pregnancy in multiple sclerosis. The sequencing used CD8+ T cells from peripheral blood mononuclear cells, collected before pregnancy. This receptor was identified in a female donor with multiple sclerosis, enrolled in a pregnancy study.

The CDR3 bases are TGTGCCAGCAGGGAACAGGGGCCTGAAGCTTTCTTT. Its protein is CASREQGPEAFF. This rearrangement joins TRBV2 to TRBJ1-1; TRBD1 matches 7 bases. The germline V gene has CDR1 SNHLY and CDR2 FYNNEI. V trimming: 6 bases; J trimming: 6 bases; junction bases outside the gene matches: 4. CDR3 length: 12 residues.